The T cell receptor beta chain described here comes from a study of cytomegalovirus exposure and HLA in healthy donors. Turning to the study itself: An early data release held 70 million to 90 million unique TCRs from HLA-typed donors.

Study-level points and caveats: Later on, an analysis tied approximately 15,000 TCR beta sequences to HLA alleles at 0.05 false discovery rate.

It was with 60 Vbeta and 13 Jbeta primers that the PCR ran. Assay: immunoSEQ multiplex PCR; the TCRdb copy retains only in-frame clones and omits some. The table has 150,000 to 200,000 clones, roughly 72% seen once. Germline V lookup: CDR1 SNHLY, CDR2 FYNNEI. V was cut by 4 bases and J by 4 bases, with 16 bases left in between. This CDR3 is built from 15 residues. A remark on this clone: Its antigen is undetermined.

This receptor was obtained from a man younger than 45 in good health and CMV-seronegative. The sequenced sample was PBMCs. The genes are TRBV2 and TRBJ1-2, with D tentatively TRBD1 (6 bases). The CDR3 spells CASSGGQDSPYGYTF. Written as DNA, the CDR3 is TGTGCCAGCAGTGGCGGGCAGGACAGTCCCTATGGCTACACCTTC.